The present TCR beta chain was sequenced within a study of cytomegalovirus exposure and HLA in healthy donors. On the study more broadly: HLA-typed donors were the source of about 85 million unique TCRs, which an early data release held.

Donors counted as nominally healthy when sampled, yet unrecorded immune exposures were likely. PCR was performed using 60 Vbeta and 13 Jbeta primers. Only in-frame clones appear in the TCRdb table, and some are missing; sequencing was by immunoSEQ multiplex PCR. This sample yields roughly 150,000 clones, of which 75% are seen a single time; about 6.5% belongs to the top ten. The TCR comes from a man aged 25-45 years in good health and CMV-seronegative. The sample taken for sequencing was PBMCs.

The CDR3 loop is CSVRSGTEAFF. In DNA form, the CDR3 reads TGCAGCGTCCGAAGCGGCACTGAAGCTTTCTTT. The rearrangement joins TRBV29-1 to TRBJ1-1; D remains ambiguous. Germline V gene data show CDR1 as SQVTM and CDR2 as ANQGSEA. V lost 6 bases and J 4 bases, leaving 9 bases between the germline ends. CDR3 length: 11 amino acids.